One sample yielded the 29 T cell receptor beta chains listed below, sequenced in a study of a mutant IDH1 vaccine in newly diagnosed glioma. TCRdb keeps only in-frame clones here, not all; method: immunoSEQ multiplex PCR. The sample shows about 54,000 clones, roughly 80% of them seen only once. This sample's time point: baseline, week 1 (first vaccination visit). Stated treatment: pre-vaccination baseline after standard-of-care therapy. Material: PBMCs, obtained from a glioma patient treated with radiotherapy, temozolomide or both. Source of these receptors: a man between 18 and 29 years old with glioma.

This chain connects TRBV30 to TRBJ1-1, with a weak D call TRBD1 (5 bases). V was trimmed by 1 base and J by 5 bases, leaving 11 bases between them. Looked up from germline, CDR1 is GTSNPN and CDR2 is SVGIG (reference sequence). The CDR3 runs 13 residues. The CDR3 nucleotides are TGTGCCTGGAGTGAAGGGGCTGGGACTGAAGCTTTCTTT. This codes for CAWSEGAGTEAFF.

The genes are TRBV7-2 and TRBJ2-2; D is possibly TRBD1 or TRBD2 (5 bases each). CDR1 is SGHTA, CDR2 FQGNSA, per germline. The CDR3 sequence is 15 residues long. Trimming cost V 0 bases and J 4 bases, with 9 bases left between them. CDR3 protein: CASSLAGDRTGELFF. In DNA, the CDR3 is TGTGCCAGCAGCTTAGCGGGGGATCGCACCGGGGAGCTGTTTTTT.

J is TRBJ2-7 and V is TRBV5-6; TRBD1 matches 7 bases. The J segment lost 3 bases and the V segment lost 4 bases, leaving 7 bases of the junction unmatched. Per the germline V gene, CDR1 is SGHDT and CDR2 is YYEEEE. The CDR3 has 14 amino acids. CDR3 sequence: CASSQGQMHYEQYF. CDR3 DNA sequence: TGTGCCAGCAGCCAGGGACAGATGCACTACGAGCAGTACTTC.

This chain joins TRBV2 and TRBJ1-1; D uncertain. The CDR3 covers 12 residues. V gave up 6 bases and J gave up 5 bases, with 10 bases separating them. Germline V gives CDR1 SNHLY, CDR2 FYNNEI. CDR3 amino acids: CASRRGGTEAFF. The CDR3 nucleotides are TGTGCCAGCAGGCGGGGAGGGACTGAAGCTTTCTTT.

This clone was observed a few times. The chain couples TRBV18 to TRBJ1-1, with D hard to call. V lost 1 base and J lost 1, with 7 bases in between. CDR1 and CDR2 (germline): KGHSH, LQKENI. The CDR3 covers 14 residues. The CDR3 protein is CASSPQHGNTEAFF. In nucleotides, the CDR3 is TGTGCCAGCTCACCACAACATGGGAACACTGAAGCTTTCTTT.

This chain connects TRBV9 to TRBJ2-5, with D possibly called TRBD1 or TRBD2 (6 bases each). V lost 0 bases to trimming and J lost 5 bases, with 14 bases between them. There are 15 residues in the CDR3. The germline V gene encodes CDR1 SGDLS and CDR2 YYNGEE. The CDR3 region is CASSVEGGGKETQYF. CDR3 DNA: TGTGCCAGCAGCGTAGAAGGGGGAGGCAAGGAGACCCAGTACTTC.

CDR3 sequence: CASSLDGLTEAFF. DNA for the CDR3: TGTGCCAGCAGCTTAGACGGGCTCACTGAAGCTTTCTTT. The chain combines TRBV7-9 with TRBJ1-1, with D uncertain. The CDR3 is 13 amino acids. Per the germline V gene, CDR1 is SEHNR and CDR2 is FQNEAQ (reference sequence). V dropped 1 base and J dropped 4 bases, with 7 bases sitting between them. Drawing the rest from reference TRBV7-9 and TRBJ1-1, the complete variable domain is DTGVSQNPRHKITKRGQNVTFRCDPISEHNRLYWYRQTLGQGPEFLTYFQNEAQLEKSRLLSDRFSAERPKGSFSTLEIQRTEQGDSAMYLCASSLDGLTEAFFGQGTRLTVV.

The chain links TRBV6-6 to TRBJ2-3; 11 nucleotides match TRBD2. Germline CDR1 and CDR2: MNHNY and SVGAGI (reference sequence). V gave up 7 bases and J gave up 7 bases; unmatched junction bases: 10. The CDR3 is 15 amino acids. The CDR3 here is CASILAGGVLNTQYF. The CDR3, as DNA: TGTGCCAGCATCCTAGCGGGGGGCGTACTTAATACGCAGTATTTT.

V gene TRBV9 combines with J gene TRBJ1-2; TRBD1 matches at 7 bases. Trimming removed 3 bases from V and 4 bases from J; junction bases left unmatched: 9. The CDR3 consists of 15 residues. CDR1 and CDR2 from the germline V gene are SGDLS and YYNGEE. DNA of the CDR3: TGTGCCAGCAGCGCCATGACAGGGACCCTCTATGGCTACACCTTC. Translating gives CASSAMTGTLYGYTF.

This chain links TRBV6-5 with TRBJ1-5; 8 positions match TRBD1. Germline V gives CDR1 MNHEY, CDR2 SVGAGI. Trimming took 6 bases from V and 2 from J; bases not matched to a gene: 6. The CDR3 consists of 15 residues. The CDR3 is CASRMTDRGNQPQHF. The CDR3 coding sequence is TGTGCCAGCAGAATGACGGACAGGGGCAATCAGCCCCAGCATTTT.

CDR3 sequence reads: CASSLGENQPQHF. The CDR3 nucleotides are TGTGCCAGCAGCTTAGGGGAAAATCAGCCCCAGCATTTT. This rearrangement joins TRBV11-2 to TRBJ1-5; unclear D gene. Germline assignment: CDR1 SGHAT and CDR2 FQNNGV. The CDR3 spans 13 residues. V lost 1 base and J 4 bases, leaving 5 bases between the germline ends.

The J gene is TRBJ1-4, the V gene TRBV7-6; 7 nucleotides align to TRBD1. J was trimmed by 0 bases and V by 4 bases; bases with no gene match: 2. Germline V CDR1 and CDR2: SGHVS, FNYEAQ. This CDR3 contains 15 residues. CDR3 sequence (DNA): TGTGCCAGCAGCTCCGGACAGGCAACTAATGAAAAACTGTTTTTT. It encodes CASSSGQATNEKLFF.

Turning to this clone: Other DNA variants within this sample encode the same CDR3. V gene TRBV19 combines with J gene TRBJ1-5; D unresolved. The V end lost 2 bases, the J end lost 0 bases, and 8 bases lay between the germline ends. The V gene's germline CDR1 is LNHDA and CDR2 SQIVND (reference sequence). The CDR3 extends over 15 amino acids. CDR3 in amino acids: CASSITEYSNQPQHF. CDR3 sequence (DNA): TGTGCCAGTAGTATAACCGAGTATAGCAATCAGCCCCAGCATTTT.

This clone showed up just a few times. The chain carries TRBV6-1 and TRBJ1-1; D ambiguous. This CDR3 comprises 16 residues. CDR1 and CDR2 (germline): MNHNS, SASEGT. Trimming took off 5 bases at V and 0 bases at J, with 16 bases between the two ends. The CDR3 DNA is TGTGCCAGCAGTCAAGGTTATACAGCCATGAACACTGAAGCTTTCTTT. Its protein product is CASSQGYTAMNTEAFF.

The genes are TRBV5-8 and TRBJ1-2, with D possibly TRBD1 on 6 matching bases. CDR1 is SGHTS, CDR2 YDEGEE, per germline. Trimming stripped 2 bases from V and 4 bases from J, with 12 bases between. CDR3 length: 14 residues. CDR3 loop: CASSFGGRGYGYTF. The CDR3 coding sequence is TGTGCCAGCAGCTTTGGGGGCAGAGGCTATGGCTACACCTTC.

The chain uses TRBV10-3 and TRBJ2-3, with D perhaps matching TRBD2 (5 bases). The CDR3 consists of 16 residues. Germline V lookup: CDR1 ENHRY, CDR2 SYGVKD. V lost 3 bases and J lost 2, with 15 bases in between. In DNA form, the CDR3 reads TGTGCCATCAGTGATTTCGGGGAGAGAATCACAGATACGCAGTATTTT. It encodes CAISDFGERITDTQYF.

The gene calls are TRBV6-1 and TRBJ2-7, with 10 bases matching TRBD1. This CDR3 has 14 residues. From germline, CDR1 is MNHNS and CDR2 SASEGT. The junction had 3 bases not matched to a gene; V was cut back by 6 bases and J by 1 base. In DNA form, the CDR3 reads TGTGCCAGCAGCCCGGGACAGGGGTCCTACGAGCAGTACTTC. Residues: CASSPGQGSYEQYF.

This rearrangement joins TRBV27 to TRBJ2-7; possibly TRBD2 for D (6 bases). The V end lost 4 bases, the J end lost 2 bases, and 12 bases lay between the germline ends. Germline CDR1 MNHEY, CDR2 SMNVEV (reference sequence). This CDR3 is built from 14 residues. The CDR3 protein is CASSSGRQAYEQYF. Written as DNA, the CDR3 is TGTGCCAGCAGTTCAGGGAGGCAGGCCTACGAGCAGTACTTC.

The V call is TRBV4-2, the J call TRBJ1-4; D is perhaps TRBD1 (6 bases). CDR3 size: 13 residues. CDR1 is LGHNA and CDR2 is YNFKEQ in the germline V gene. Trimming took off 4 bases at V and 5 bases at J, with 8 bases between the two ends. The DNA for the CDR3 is TGTGCCAGCAGCCGAACAGGGAATGAAAAACTGTTTTTT. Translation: CASSRTGNEKLFF.

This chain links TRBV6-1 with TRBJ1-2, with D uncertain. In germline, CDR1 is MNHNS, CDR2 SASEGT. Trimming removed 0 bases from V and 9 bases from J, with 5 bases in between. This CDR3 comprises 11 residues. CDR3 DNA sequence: TGTGCCAGCAGTGAAGCCCGACGCTACACCTTC. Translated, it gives CASSEARRYTF.

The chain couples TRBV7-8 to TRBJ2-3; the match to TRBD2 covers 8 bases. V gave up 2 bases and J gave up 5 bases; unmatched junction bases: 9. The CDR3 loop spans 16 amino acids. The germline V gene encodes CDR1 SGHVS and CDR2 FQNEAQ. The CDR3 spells CASSLFIAGLGDTQYF. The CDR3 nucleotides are TGTGCCAGCAGCTTATTCATAGCGGGACTGGGAGATACGCAGTATTTT.

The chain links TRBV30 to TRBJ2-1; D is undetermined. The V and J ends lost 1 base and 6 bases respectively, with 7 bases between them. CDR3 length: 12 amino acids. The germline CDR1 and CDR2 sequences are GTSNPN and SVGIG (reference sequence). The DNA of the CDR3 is TGTGCCTGGAGTGCACAGATCAATGAGCAGTTCTTC. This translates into CAWSAQINEQFF.

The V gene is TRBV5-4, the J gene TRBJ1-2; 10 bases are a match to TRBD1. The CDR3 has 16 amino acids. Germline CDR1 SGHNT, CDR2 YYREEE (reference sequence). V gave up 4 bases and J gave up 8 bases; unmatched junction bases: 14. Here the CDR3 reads CASSVRTMGQGIGYTF. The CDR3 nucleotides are TGTGCCAGCAGCGTCCGGACTATGGGACAGGGGATCGGCTACACCTTC. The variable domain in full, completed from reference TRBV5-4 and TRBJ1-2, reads ETGVTQSPTHLIKTRGQQVTLRCSSQSGHNTVSWYQQALGQGPQFIFQYYREEENGRGNFPPRFSGLQFPNYSSELNVNALELDDSALYLCASSVRTMGQGIGYTFGSGTRLTVV.

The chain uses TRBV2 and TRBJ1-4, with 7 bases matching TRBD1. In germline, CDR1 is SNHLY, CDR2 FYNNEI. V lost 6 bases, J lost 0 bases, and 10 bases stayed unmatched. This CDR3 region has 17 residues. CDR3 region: CASRRTGANPTNEKLFF. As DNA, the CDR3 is TGTGCCAGCAGGCGGACAGGAGCGAACCCAACTAATGAAAAACTGTTTTTT.

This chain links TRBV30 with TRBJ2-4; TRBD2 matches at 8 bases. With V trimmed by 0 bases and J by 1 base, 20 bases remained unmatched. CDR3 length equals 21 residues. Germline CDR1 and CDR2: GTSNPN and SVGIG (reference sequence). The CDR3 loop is CAWSVQSGGGSLLRAKNIQYF. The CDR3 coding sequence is TGTGCCTGGAGTGTACAATCGGGCGGGGGGTCCCTCTTACGGGCCAAAAACATTCAGTACTTC.

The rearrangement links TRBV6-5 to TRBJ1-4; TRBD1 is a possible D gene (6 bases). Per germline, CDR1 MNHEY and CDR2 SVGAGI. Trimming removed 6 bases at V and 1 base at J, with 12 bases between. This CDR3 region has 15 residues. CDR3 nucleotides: TGTGCCAGCAGGCCACAACAGGGAACTAATGAAAAACTGTTTTTT. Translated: CASRPQQGTNEKLFF.

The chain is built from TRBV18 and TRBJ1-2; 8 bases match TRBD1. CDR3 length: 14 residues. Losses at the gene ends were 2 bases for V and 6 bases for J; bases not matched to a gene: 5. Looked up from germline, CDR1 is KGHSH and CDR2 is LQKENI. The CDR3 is CASSPYSGGDGYTF. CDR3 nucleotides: TGTGCCAGCTCACCATATTCAGGGGGCGATGGCTACACCTTC.

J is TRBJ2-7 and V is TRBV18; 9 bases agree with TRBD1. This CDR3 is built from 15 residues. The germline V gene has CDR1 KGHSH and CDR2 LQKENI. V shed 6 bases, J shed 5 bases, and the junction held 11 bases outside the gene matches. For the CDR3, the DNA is TGTGCCAGCTCCTACGGGACAGGGTTCAACCACGAGCAGTACTTC. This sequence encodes CASSYGTGFNHEQYF.

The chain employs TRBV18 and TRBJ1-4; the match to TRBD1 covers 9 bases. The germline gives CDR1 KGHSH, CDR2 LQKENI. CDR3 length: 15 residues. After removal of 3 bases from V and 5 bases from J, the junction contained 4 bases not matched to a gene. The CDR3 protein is CASSPRDRANEKLFF. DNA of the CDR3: TGTGCCAGCTCACCGCGGGACAGGGCAAATGAAAAACTGTTTTTT.